The 9 T cell receptor beta chains below all came from one sample that was sequenced in a study of blood T cells in healthy people across ages (dated by TCRdb to the mid-2010s). The library was generated by 5' RACE. The data were produced on an Illumina HiSeq 2500. A second PCR of roughly 6 to 11 cycles was run with a J-beta primer mix and a sample-barcoded 5' primer. TCRdb reprocessing: public reads trimmed at Q25 with fastp, clones called with MiXCR, in-frame beta chains kept. Rows are unified per CDR3 protein, each entry keeping the most common DNA and genes. The sample yields some 1,000,000 distinct CDR3 sequences; about 25% were counted once. Around 0.7% of the sample rests with the top ten. This sample also appeared in a second study, on T cells of mothers and their children.

Sequencing was done on a sample of blood. The receptors derive from a girl aged 2 to 10 in good health.

In this sample, this clonotype turned up a few times. The V and J genes are TRBV28 and TRBJ1-4, with D possibly TRBD1 on 5 matching bases. V lost 6 bases and J 4 bases, leaving 15 bases between the germline ends. Germline CDR1 is MDHEN and CDR2 is SYDVKM. This CDR3 region has 15 residues. The DNA of the CDR3 is TGTGCCAGCAGCCCTACCACAGGCAGTAATGAAAAACTGTTTTTT. Translated, it gives CASSPTTGSNEKLFF.

The J gene is TRBJ1-2, the V gene TRBV7-2; no firm D call. Germline lookup yields CDR1 SGHTA and CDR2 FQGNSA. CDR3 length: 11 amino acids. V was trimmed by 8 bases and J by 8 bases, leaving 12 bases between them. The CDR3 DNA reads as TGTGCCAGCCCCTCCGGGGAGGGCTACACCTTC. Translating gives CASPSGEGYTF.

This sequence joins TRBV28 and TRBJ2-7; 7 positions match TRBD1. The germline V gene has CDR1 MDHEN and CDR2 SYDVKM. After removal of 6 bases from V and 7 bases from J, the junction contained 3 bases not matched to a gene. This CDR3 spans 11 amino acids. The chain's CDR3 is CASRTGLEQYF. The DNA for the CDR3 is TGTGCCAGCAGGACAGGGTTAGAGCAGTACTTC.

This clonotype was counted between two and nine times. This chain links TRBV4-3 with TRBJ2-5, with D unclear. CDR3 length: 17 residues. Germline values: CDR1 LGHNA, CDR2 YSLEER. V shed 0 bases and J shed 4 bases, with 18 bases lying between them. The CDR3 spells CASSQEVGRFVGETQYF. The CDR3 region has the DNA TGCGCCAGCAGCCAAGAAGTGGGTCGATTTGTGGGAGAGACCCAGTACTTC.

The rearrangement uses TRBV7-9 and TRBJ1-4; D is possibly TRBD1 (6 bases). This CDR3 has 12 amino acids. V dropped 6 bases and J dropped 7 bases, with 9 bases sitting between them. Germline V CDR1 and CDR2: SEHNR, FQNEAQ (reference sequence). The CDR3 nucleotides are TGTGCCAGCAGGGGGGACATTGAAAAACTGTTTTTT. It specifies CASRGDIEKLFF.

This clonotype was counted a few times. It is unclear where the CDR3 begins or ends on the DNA, so no DNA is shown, and the CDR3 is as TCRdb lists it. The chain joins TRBV24-1 to TRBJ2-2; no DNA check was done on the table's D call, TRBD2. From its first to its last residue, the CDR3 has 18 amino acids. The germline gives CDR1 KGHDR, CDR2 SFDVKD. The CDR3 here is CATSDLGTGLAGTGELFF.

V is TRBV20-1 and J is TRBJ2-5, with 10 bases aligning to TRBD2. This CDR3 region has 14 residues. From germline, CDR1 is DFQATT and CDR2 SNEGSKA (reference sequence). J was trimmed by 4 bases and V by 7 bases; bases with no gene match: 9. This chain's CDR3 is CSGTLAGVRETQYF. CDR3 nucleotides: TGCAGTGGCACTCTAGCGGGAGTTCGAGAGACCCAGTACTTC.

The chain links TRBV29-1 to TRBJ1-1, with D uncertain. The CDR3 extends over 12 amino acids. Germline V gene data show CDR1 as SQVTM and CDR2 as ANQGSEA. V lost 4 bases and J lost 2, with 8 bases in between. DNA for the CDR3: TGCAGCGTTGTGCATCTAAACACTGAAGCTTTCTTT. It codes for CSVVHLNTEAFF.

The chain employs TRBV7-9 and TRBJ1-2; D is unresolved. In germline, CDR1 is SEHNR, CDR2 FQNEAQ (reference sequence). Trimming pared 5 bases from V and 6 bases from J, leaving 13 bases between. This CDR3 region has 13 residues. In DNA, the CDR3 is TGTGCCAGCAGCGATAACCACAGTGATGGCTACACCTTC. Protein: CASSDNHSDGYTF.